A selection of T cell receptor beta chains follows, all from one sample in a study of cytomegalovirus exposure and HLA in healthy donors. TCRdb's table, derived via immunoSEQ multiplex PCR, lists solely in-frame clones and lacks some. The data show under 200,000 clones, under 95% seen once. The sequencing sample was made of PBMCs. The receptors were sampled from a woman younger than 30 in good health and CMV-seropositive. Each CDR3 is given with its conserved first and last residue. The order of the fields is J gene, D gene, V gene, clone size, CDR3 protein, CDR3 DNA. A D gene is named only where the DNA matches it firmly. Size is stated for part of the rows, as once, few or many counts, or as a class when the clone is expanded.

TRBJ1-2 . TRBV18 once CASSPRTDNYGYTF TGTGCCAGCTCACCAAGGACAGATAACTATGGCTACACCTTC
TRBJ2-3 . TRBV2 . CASSVSAGTDTQYF TGTGCCAGCAGTGTTAGCGCGGGCACAGATACGCAGTATTTT
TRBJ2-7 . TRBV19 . CATTPSASSYEQYF TGTGCCACCACCCCTAGCGCCTCCTCCTACGAGCAGTACTTC
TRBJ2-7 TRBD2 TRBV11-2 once CASSALGTSGSREQYF TGTGCCAGCAGCGCCTTGGGGACTAGCGGGAGTCGAGAGCAGTACTTC
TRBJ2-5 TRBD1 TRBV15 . CATSRGDSEFETQYF TGTGCCACCAGCAGGGGGGACAGCGAATTCGAGACCCAGTACTTC
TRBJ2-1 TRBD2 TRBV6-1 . CASSEPGGASFDEQFF TGTGCCAGCAGTGAACCCGGGGGGGCCTCCTTTGATGAGCAGTTCTTC
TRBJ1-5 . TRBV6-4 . CAIIGLAENQPQHF TGTGCCATCATAGGCCTGGCGGAAAATCAGCCCCAGCATTTT
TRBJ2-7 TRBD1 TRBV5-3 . CARSLKQGTSEQYF TGTGCCAGAAGCTTGAAACAGGGGACAAGCGAGCAGTACTTC
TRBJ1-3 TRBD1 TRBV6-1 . CASSSTGGLDTIYF TGTGCCAGCAGTTCAACAGGGGGCTTAGACACCATATATTTT
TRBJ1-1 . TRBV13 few CASSPRRGTEAFF TGTGCCAGCAGCCCTAGAAGGGGGACTGAAGCTTTCTTT
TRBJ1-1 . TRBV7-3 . CASSLRGSTEAFF TGTGCCAGCAGCCTCAGGGGAAGCACTGAAGCTTTCTTT